This T cell receptor beta chain was captured in a study of neurological immune-mediated disorders. The team produced cDNA through 5'RACE using 10-nucleotide random UMIs. The output of every sequencing run, over 160 million TCR-beta sequences, came from 15-18 subjects. Each CDR3 protein gets one entry after TCRdb re-called the 5' RACE reads with MiXCR. The sample records approximately 30,000 distinct CDR3 sequences, approximately 4% being singletons. Study conclusions and caveats: Private repertoires in all groups were suggested by the absence of shared CDR3 amino acid sequences among expanded clones across subjects.

The study built sorted libraries from some 930,000 CD4+ or CD8+ T cells. This CDR3 region has 21 residues. Unmatched junction bases numbered 24, after V lost 5 bases and J lost 0 bases. This clonotype was seen repeatedly, ten times or more. Its antigen is unidentified. Sequencing was performed on CD4+ T cells from blood. The sequence was obtained from a woman aged 35 to 49 in good health. The rearrangement joins TRBV12-3 or TRBV12-4 to TRBJ2-7; 8 bases fit TRBD2. Here the CDR3 reads CASSPRGGQRSLAATSYEQYF. DNA for the CDR3: TGTGCCAGCAGTCCTCGGGGGGGGCAGCGATCACTAGCTGCTACCTCCTACGAGCAGTACTTC.